The next 8 T cell receptor beta chains were all read from a single sample in a study of human T cells and chemical hapten exposure. Regarding time point: patch test 2, 6 weeks after DPC sensitization. Treatment of the sample: therapeutic diphenylcyclopropenone sensitization with weekly scalp DPC. Using its own MiXCR run on the RACE reads, TCRdb lists one record per CDR3 protein. There are 120,000 to 150,000 distinct CDR3 sequences in the sample; about 10% occur only once, and 1.3% to 1.5% lies in the top ten. The sequencing here drew on whole blood, taken in connection with sensitization to the hapten diphenylcyclopropenone (DPC). The receptors were sampled from a woman in her forties or fifties with alopecia areata. Some clones in this sample may be carry-over from other donors' samples.

This clonotype was picked up many times. The chain uses TRBV20-1 and TRBJ1-2; the D is unclear. Trimming cost V 3 bases and J 6 bases, with 8 bases left between them. Germline V gives CDR1 DFQATT, CDR2 SNEGSKA (reference sequence). The length of the CDR3 is 11 residues. The DNA for the CDR3 is TGCAGTGCTAGGAATTTTGATGGCTACACCTTC. Its protein is CSARNFDGYTF.

This clonotype showed up many times. V is TRBV20-1 and J is TRBJ2-1, with 10 positions matching TRBD2. CDR1 DFQATT and CDR2 SNEGSKA come from the germline V gene (reference sequence). V lost 5 bases, J lost 5 bases, and 9 bases stayed unmatched. CDR3 length: 15 residues. The CDR3 spells CSAQGRLAGHNEQFF. CDR3 sequence (DNA): TGCAGTGCTCAAGGGCGACTAGCGGGCCACAATGAGCAGTTCTTC.

This clonotype turned up a few times. The chain joins TRBV20-1 to TRBJ2-1; a possible D gene is TRBD2 (6 bases). V lost 3 bases, J lost 0 bases, and 12 bases lay in between. This CDR3 region has 15 residues. Looked up from germline, CDR1 is DFQATT and CDR2 is SNEGSKA (reference sequence). The CDR3 is CSASETSSSYNEQFF. The CDR3 nucleotides read TGCAGTGCTAGCGAGACTAGTAGCTCCTACAATGAGCAGTTCTTC.

In this sample, this clonotype turned up a few times. The chain joins TRBV9 to TRBJ2-1; 10 nucleotides line up with TRBD2. The CDR3 length is 18 residues. CDR1 and CDR2 from the germline V gene are SGDLS and YYNGEE. V was clipped by 0 bases and J by 0 bases; unmatched bases: 6. The CDR3 DNA follows: TGTGCCAGCAGCGTAGGGATAGCGGGAGGCAGCTCCTACAATGAGCAGTTCTTC. The encoded protein is CASSVGIAGGSSYNEQFF. The full variable domain, with the rest looked up from reference TRBV9 and TRBJ2-1, is DSGVTQTPKHLITATGQRVTLRCSPRSGDLSVYWYQQSLDQGLQFLIQYYNGEERAKGNILERFSAQQFPDLHSELNLSSLELGDSALYFCASSVGIAGGSSYNEQFFGPGTRLTVL.

This clonotype turned up a few times. This chain uses TRBV29-1 with TRBJ1-5; D may be TRBD1 (5 bases). V lost 4 bases to trimming and J lost 7 bases, with 14 bases between them. This CDR3 is built from 13 residues. Looked up from germline, CDR1 is SQVTM and CDR2 is ANQGSEA. CDR3 sequence reads: CSVGAGTGQPQHF. The DNA for the CDR3 is TGCAGCGTTGGGGCGGGGACTGGCCAGCCCCAGCATTTT.

The chain carries TRBV18 and TRBJ1-1; TRBD1 matches at 7 bases. Germline assignment: CDR1 KGHSH and CDR2 LQKENI. V shed 2 bases, J shed 5 bases, and the junction held 5 bases outside the gene matches. This CDR3 has 14 residues. CDR3 DNA: TGTGCCAGCTCACCAATAACAGGGGAGACTGAAGCTTTCTTT. Its protein product is CASSPITGETEAFF.

This clonotype appeared a few times. The chain employs TRBV29-1 and TRBJ2-1, with 12 bases that match TRBD1. The J segment lost 7 bases and the V segment lost 7 bases, leaving 8 bases of the junction unmatched. The CDR3 totals 14 residues. Germline values: CDR1 SQVTM, CDR2 ANQGSEA. The CDR3 loop is CSGGGGQGANEQFF. The CDR3 nucleotides read TGCAGCGGAGGCGGGGGACAGGGGGCAAATGAGCAGTTCTTC.

This clonotype was seen a few times. The J gene is TRBJ2-5, the V gene TRBV28; possibly TRBD1 for D (5 bases). Trimming shortened V by 6 bases and J by 5 bases, and 16 bases separated the two germline ends. CDR1 and CDR2 (germline): MDHEN, SYDVKM. This CDR3 has 14 amino acids. The CDR3 DNA reads as TGTGCCAGCAGGTTTCAGGGAAGAAAGGAGACCCAGTACTTC. Its translation is CASRFQGRKETQYF.